Listed here are 28 T cell receptor beta chains from one sample, sequenced in a study of identical twins. Each CDR3 protein is one row after TCRdb ran MiXCR on the 5' RACE reads. The table has some 500,000 distinct CDR3 sequences, just under 10% seen once. The same sample was also studied in work on yellow fever vaccine responses in identical twins.

What was sequenced was PBMCs. The receptors were gathered from a woman between 18 and 30 years old in good health.

The V call is TRBV6-2 or TRBV6-3, the J call TRBJ2-2; D is ambiguous. Germline assignment: CDR1 MNHEY and CDR2 SVGEGT. V shed 4 bases and J shed 5 bases, with 11 bases lying between them. The CDR3 sequence is 14 residues long. CDR3 loop: CASSSYPLTGELFF. CDR3 in DNA: TGTGCCAGCAGTTCCTACCCTTTAACCGGGGAGCTGTTTTTT.

The rearrangement links TRBV28 to TRBJ2-1, with a possible D match to TRBD2 (6 bases). Per the germline V gene, CDR1 is MDHEN and CDR2 is SYDVKM. V lost 4 bases and J 9 bases, leaving 13 bases between the germline ends. The CDR3 is 13 amino acids. Written as DNA, the CDR3 is TGTGCCAGCAGTTCCCAGGGAGGAGGTGAGCAGTTCTTC. This gives the protein CASSSQGGGEQFF.

This chain connects TRBV5-1 to TRBJ2-5; D possibly uses TRBD1 or TRBD2 (5 bases each). The germline V gene encodes CDR1 SGHRS and CDR2 YFSETQ. Deletions cut 0 bases from V and 4 bases from J, with 13 bases between. This CDR3 is 15 amino acids long. The CDR3 region is CASSLAPGRGETQYF. CDR3 coding DNA: TGCGCCAGCAGCTTGGCCCCGGGACGGGGAGAGACCCAGTACTTC. Full variable domain (missing parts from reference TRBV5-1 and TRBJ2-5): KAGVTQTPRYLIKTRGQQVTLSCSPISGHRSVSWYQQTPGQGLQFLFEYFSETQRNKGNFPGRFSGRQFSNSRSEMNVSTLELGDSALYLCASSLAPGRGETQYFGPGTRLLVL.

This clonotype appeared a few times. The rearrangement uses TRBV2 and TRBJ2-2, with TRBD1 matching 7 bases. Germline CDR1 is SNHLY and CDR2 is FYNNEI. V shed 10 bases, J shed 0 bases, and the junction held 8 bases outside the gene matches. CDR3 length equals 15 residues. The CDR3 nucleotides read TGTGCCATAACCCCACAGGGGCCGAACACCGGGGAGCTGTTTTTT. It is translated as CAITPQGPNTGELFF. The entire variable domain, with the rest obtained from reference TRBV2 and TRBJ2-2, is as follows: EPEVTQTPSHQVTQMGQEVILRCVPISNHLYFYWYRQILGQKVEFLVSFYNNEISEKSEIFDDQFSVERPDGSNFTLKIRSTKLEDSAMYFCAITPQGPNTGELFFGEGSRLTVL.

This chain links TRBV18 with TRBJ2-5; 7 positions agree with TRBD1. From germline, CDR1 is KGHSH and CDR2 LQKENI. This CDR3 has 13 residues. The V segment lost 4 bases and the J segment 5 bases; nucleotides outside the gene matches: 4. CDR3 loop: CASSQGAMETQYF. CDR3 DNA: TGTGCCAGCTCACAGGGGGCCATGGAGACCCAGTACTTC.

The table lists this clonotype with a few counts. The chain combines TRBV10-3 with TRBJ2-3; no reliable D call. CDR3 length: 11 residues. V lost 6 bases to trimming and J lost 2 bases, with 3 bases between them. In germline, CDR1 is ENHRY, CDR2 SYGVKD. Written as DNA, the CDR3 is TGTGCCATCAGACACACAGATACGCAGTATTTT. Its translation is CAIRHTDTQYF.

The chain combines TRBV27 with TRBJ2-3; D is possibly TRBD2 (5 bases). CDR1 is MNHEY, CDR2 SMNVEV, per germline (reference sequence). CDR3 size: 13 residues. Trimming removed 10 bases at V and 0 bases at J, with 11 bases between. CDR3 nucleotides: TGTGCCATCGGAGGACCTAGCACAGATACGCAGTATTTT. This codes for CAIGGPSTDTQYF.

This chain connects TRBV6-5 to TRBJ2-1; the D gene is possibly TRBD2 (6 bases). Germline V gene sequence: CDR1 MNHEY, CDR2 SVGAGI. The CDR3 contains 14 residues. Trimming pared 2 bases from V and 7 bases from J, leaving 12 bases between. In DNA form, the CDR3 reads TGTGCCAGCAGTTACCGGGGAGGAACGAATGAGCAGTTCTTC. Translation: CASSYRGGTNEQFF.

The chain carries TRBV6-1 and TRBJ2-5, with 9 bases that match TRBD1. V lost 5 bases to trimming and J lost 4 bases; unmatched junction nucleotides: 8. The CDR3 totals 15 residues. Germline V lookup: CDR1 MNHNS, CDR2 SASEGT. CDR3 protein: CASSLFMDRGETQYF. CDR3 sequence (DNA): TGTGCCAGCAGTCTTTTCATGGACAGGGGAGAGACCCAGTACTTC.

This clonotype was recorded a few times. The chain carries TRBV27 and TRBJ2-1; 7 bases agree with TRBD1. The germline V gene has CDR1 MNHEY and CDR2 SMNVEV (reference sequence). V was pared by 3 bases and J by 8 bases, with 4 bases of the junction left unmatched. The CDR3 runs 13 residues. DNA for the CDR3: TGTGCCAGCAGTTTCGGGACAGCCGATGAGCAGTTCTTC. It is translated as CASSFGTADEQFF.

V and J are TRBV12-3 or TRBV12-4 and TRBJ2-3, with 8 bases identical to TRBD2. V shed 7 bases, J shed 0 bases, and the junction held 6 bases outside the gene matches. The CDR3 has 15 amino acids. Here the CDR3 reads CASTPTSASTDTQYF. DNA for the CDR3: TGTGCCAGCACCCCGACTAGCGCCAGCACAGATACGCAGTATTTT.

In this sample, this clonotype turned up many times. The chain couples TRBV20-1 to TRBJ1-5; unclear D gene. CDR1 is DFQATT, CDR2 SNEGSKA, per germline (reference sequence). The CDR3 runs 14 residues. V gave up 1 base and J gave up 0 bases, with 7 bases separating them. CDR3 sequence (DNA): TGCAGTGCTAGAGGCGGGTATAGCAATCAGCCCCAGCATTTT. As protein: CSARGGYSNQPQHF.

This clonotype was counted a few times. The chain uses TRBV5-1 and TRBJ2-3; TRBD2 matches at 16 bases. The CDR3 spans 17 residues. Germline V lookup: CDR1 SGHRS, CDR2 YFSETQ. The trim removed 2 bases at V and 12 bases at J, leaving 12 bases unmatched. In DNA form, the CDR3 reads TGCGCCAGCAGCTTTACGAGGGGACTAGCGGGGGGGAACGACCAGTATTTT. This gives the protein CASSFTRGLAGGNDQYF.

This clonotype was observed a handful of times. This chain links TRBV20-1 with TRBJ2-5; TRBD1 or TRBD2 may be the D gene (5 bases each). The CDR3 contains 17 residues. Germline V gives CDR1 DFQATT, CDR2 SNEGSKA (reference sequence). V gave up 1 base and J gave up 5 bases, with 23 bases separating them. The CDR3 nucleotides read TGCAGTGCTAGAGCCATTCCCGGGACGGCTGTGGGCGAGACCCAGTACTTC. Translated: CSARAIPGTAVGETQYF.

Only a few counts were recorded for this clonotype. The V and J genes are TRBV12-3 or TRBV12-4 and TRBJ1-1, with D hard to call. This CDR3 has 14 amino acids. Trimming removed 2 bases from V and 0 bases from J, with 7 bases in between. The DNA for the CDR3 is TGTGCCAGCAGTTTAAACATATTGAACACTGAAGCTTTCTTT. Its translation is CASSLNILNTEAFF.

This clonotype turned up a few times. The chain has TRBV20-1 and TRBJ2-3, with 8 bases lining up with TRBD2. Germline CDR1 DFQATT, CDR2 SNEGSKA (reference sequence). V shed 5 bases and J 2 bases; nucleotides not matched to a gene: 6. The CDR3 length is 14 residues. This CDR3 reads CSAVSGRNTDTQYF. CDR3 coding DNA: TGCAGTGCTGTAAGCGGGAGAAACACAGATACGCAGTATTTT.

In this sample, this clonotype turned up many times. The chain links TRBV6-1 to TRBJ2-2, with D maybe TRBD1 (6 bases). Germline values: CDR1 MNHNS, CDR2 SASEGT. The CDR3 sequence is 13 residues long. Deletions cut 6 bases from V and 5 bases from J, with 10 bases between. As DNA, the CDR3 is TGTGCCAGCAGATTCCAGGGGACCGGGGAGCTGTTTTTT. Translation: CASRFQGTGELFF.

V is TRBV7-9 and J is TRBJ2-7, with D possibly matching TRBD1 (6 bases). The CDR3 sequence is 14 residues long. Germline values: CDR1 SEHNR, CDR2 FQNEAQ (reference sequence). The V and J ends lost 5 bases and 2 bases respectively, with 13 bases between them. CDR3 amino acids: CASSPRDTPYEQYF. CDR3 DNA: TGTGCCAGCAGCCCTCGGGACACCCCCTACGAGCAGTACTTC.

This clonotype was seen more than once but under ten times. The chain links TRBV30 to TRBJ2-5; D is uncertain. V dropped 2 bases and J dropped 3 bases, with 10 bases sitting between them. The germline CDR1 and CDR2 sequences are GTSNPN and SVGIG (reference sequence). CDR3 length: 13 residues. The CDR3 DNA reads as TGTGCCTGGAGTCCACCGCCCAAAGAGACCCAGTACTTC. This gives the protein CAWSPPPKETQYF. Complete variable domain (other parts from reference TRBV30 and TRBJ2-5): SQTIHQWPATLVQPVGSPLSLECTVEGTSNPNLYWYRQAAGRGLQLLFYSVGIGQISSEVPQNLSASRPQDRQFILSSKKLLLSDSGFYLCAWSPPPKETQYFGPGTRLLVL.

This clonotype was detected ten times or more. This chain joins TRBV10-3 and TRBJ2-1, with 11 nucleotides matching TRBD2. The germline V gene has CDR1 ENHRY and CDR2 SYGVKD. Trimming removed 9 bases from V and 10 bases from J; junction bases left unmatched: 8. The CDR3 contains 13 residues. This CDR3 is CAITGLAEGEQFF. The CDR3 DNA reads as TGTGCCATTACGGGACTAGCGGAAGGAGAGCAGTTCTTC.

This clonotype was found a few times. The chain couples TRBV28 to TRBJ2-7; D tentatively reads TRBD1 or TRBD2 (6 bases each). V was shortened by 7 bases and J by 0 bases, with 13 bases between the two germline ends. The V gene's germline CDR1 is MDHEN and CDR2 SYDVKM. This CDR3 comprises 14 residues. CDR3 region: CASIKGGSSYEQYF. Written as DNA, the CDR3 is TGTGCCAGCATTAAAGGGGGGAGCTCCTACGAGCAGTACTTC.

This clonotype was picked up many times. The chain links TRBV27 to TRBJ2-7; no firm D call. V was clipped by 1 base and J by 1 base, with 11 bases between them. The CDR3 totals 15 residues. Germline CDR1 reads MNHEY; CDR2 reads SMNVEV (reference sequence). The CDR3 reads CASSLYWSVSYEQYF. DNA for the CDR3: TGTGCCAGCAGTTTATATTGGTCAGTATCCTACGAGCAGTACTTC.

This clonotype was detected a few times. V usage is TRBV24-1 and J usage is TRBJ2-5; the D gene could be TRBD1 or TRBD2 (6 bases each). With 4 bases removed from V and 5 bases from J, the gap between germline ends came to 19 bases. The CDR3 consists of 16 residues. The germline V gene has CDR1 KGHDR and CDR2 SFDVKD. DNA for the CDR3: TGTGCCACCAGTGAATTACCCCTCGGAGGGGGGGAGACCCAGTACTTC. As protein: CATSELPLGGGETQYF.

This clonotype was seen more than once but under ten times. The V call is TRBV7-9, the J call TRBJ1-2; 7 nucleotides align to TRBD1. The CDR3 runs to 13 residues. CDR1 and CDR2 from the germline V gene are SEHNR and FQNEAQ (reference sequence). Trimming took 5 bases from V and 3 from J; bases not matched to a gene: 3. In DNA, the CDR3 is TGTGCCAGCAGCGGGGGACAGTACTATGGCTACACCTTC. This gives the protein CASSGGQYYGYTF.

Ten or more counts support this clonotype. The chain has TRBV4-2 and TRBJ2-1; 9 bases match TRBD1. The CDR3 extends over 14 amino acids. V was pared by 2 bases and J by 14 bases, with 10 bases of the junction left unmatched. Germline CDR1 reads LGHNA; CDR2 reads YNFKEQ. The CDR3 nucleotides read TGTGCCAGCAGCCAATTCGACAGGGGGTTCATTGAGTTCTTC. It codes for CASSQFDRGFIEFF.

This clonotype was seen many times. V gene TRBV2 combines with J gene TRBJ1-6, with D possibly TRBD1 on 5 matching bases. Looked up from germline, CDR1 is SNHLY and CDR2 is FYNNEI. The CDR3 is made up of 18 amino acids. Deletions cut 8 bases from V and 0 bases from J, with 20 bases between. CDR3 residues: CASDDWGGTSSYNSPLHF. The CDR3 DNA is TGTGCCAGCGACGACTGGGGCGGGACCAGCTCCTATAATTCACCCCTCCACTTT.

This clonotype showed up just a few times. This chain uses TRBV5-5 with TRBJ2-3, with TRBD2 matching over 7 bases. V dropped 4 bases and J dropped 2; count of bases not matched to a gene: 10. The CDR3 has 16 residues. The germline CDR1 and CDR2 sequences are SGHKS and YYEKEE (reference sequence). CDR3 residues: CASSPEAGLSTDTQYF. As DNA, the CDR3 is TGTGCCAGCAGCCCGGAGGCGGGACTATCCACAGATACGCAGTATTTT.

The V call is TRBV6-5, the J call TRBJ2-3; 8 bases are a match to TRBD2. CDR1 and CDR2 (germline): MNHEY, SVGAGI. The CDR3 consists of 16 residues. V gave up 0 bases and J gave up 4 bases; unmatched junction bases: 6. This CDR3 is CASSYSSRGGPDTQYF. CDR3 DNA sequence: TGTGCCAGCAGTTACTCTTCACGGGGGGGGCCAGATACGCAGTATTTT.